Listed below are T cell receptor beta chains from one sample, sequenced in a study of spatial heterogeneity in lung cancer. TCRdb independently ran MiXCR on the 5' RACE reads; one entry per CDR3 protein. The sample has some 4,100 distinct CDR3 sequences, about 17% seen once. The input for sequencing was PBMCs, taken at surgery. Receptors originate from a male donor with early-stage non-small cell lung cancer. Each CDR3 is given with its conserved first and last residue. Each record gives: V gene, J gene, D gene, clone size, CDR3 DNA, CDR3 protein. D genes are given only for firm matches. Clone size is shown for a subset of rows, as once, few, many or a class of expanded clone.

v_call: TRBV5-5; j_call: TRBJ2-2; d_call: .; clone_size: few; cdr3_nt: TGTGCCAGCAGCCTGGGTCCGAACACCGGGGAGCTGTTTTTT; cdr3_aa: CASSLGPNTGELFF
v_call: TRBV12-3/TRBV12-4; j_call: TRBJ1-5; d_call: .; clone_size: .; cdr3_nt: TGTGCCAGCAGCCTCGGTCCTCAGCCCCAGCATTTT; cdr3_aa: CASSLGPQPQHF
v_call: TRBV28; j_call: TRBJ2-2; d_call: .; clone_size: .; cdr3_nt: TGTGCCAGCAGTGCAGGGCGAGGGGAGCTGTTTTTT; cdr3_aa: CASSAGRGELFF
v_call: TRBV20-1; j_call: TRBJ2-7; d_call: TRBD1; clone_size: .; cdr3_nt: TGCAGTGCTAGAGATCGCCGGACAGGGGGGTACGAGCAGTACTTC; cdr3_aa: CSARDRRTGGYEQYF
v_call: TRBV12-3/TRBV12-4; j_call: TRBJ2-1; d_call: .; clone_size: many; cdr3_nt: TGTGCCAGCAGCCCGGGACTTACCTCCGCCTCCTACAATGAGCAGTTCTTC; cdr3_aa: CASSPGLTSASYNEQFF
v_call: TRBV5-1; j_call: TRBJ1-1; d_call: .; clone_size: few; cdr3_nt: TGCGCCAGCAGCTTGGGGACGGGTGAAGCTTTCTTT; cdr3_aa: CASSLGTGEAFF
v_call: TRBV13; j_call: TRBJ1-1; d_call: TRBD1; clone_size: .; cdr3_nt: TGTGCCAGCAGCTCCCGGGACAGGTTCACTGAAGCTTTCTTT; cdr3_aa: CASSSRDRFTEAFF
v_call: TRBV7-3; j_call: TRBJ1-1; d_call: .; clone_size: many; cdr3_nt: TGTGCCAGCAGCTTAAATAAGGGTGCTGAAGCTTTCTTT; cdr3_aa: CASSLNKGAEAFF
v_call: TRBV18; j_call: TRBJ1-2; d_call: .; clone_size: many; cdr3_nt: TGTGCCAGCTCACCCCCGGGCGGGGATGGCTACACCTTC; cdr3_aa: CASSPPGGDGYTF
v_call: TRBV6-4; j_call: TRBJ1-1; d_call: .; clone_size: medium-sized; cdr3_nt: TGTGCCAGCAGGCAACAGGAAGCGAACACTGAAGCTTTCTTT; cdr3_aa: CASRQQEANTEAFF
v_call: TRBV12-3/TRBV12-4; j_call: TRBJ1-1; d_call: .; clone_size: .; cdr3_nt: TGTGCCAGCAGACTTCAGGTCGACACTGAAGCTTTCTTT; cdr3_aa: CASRLQVDTEAFF
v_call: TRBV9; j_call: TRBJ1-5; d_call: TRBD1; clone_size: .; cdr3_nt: TGTGCCAGCAGCAGGGGTGGACAGGGGAAAAGGAAGCCCCAGCATTTT; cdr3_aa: CASSRGGQGKRKPQHF
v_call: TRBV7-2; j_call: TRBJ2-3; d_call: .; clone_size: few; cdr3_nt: TGTGCCAGCAGCTACCGTCGGGGTGATACGCAGTATTTT; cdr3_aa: CASSYRRGDTQYF
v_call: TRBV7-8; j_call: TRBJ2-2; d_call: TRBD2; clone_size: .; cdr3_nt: TGTGCCAGCAGCTTAGGACTAGCCAACACCGGGGAGCTGTTTTTT; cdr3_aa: CASSLGLANTGELFF
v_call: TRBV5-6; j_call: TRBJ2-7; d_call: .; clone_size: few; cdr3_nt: TGTGCCAGCAGCTTGATGGGGGCGAACTTCTTTTACGAGCAGTACTTC; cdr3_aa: CASSLMGANFFYEQYF
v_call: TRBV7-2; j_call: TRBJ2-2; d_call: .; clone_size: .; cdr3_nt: TGTGCCAGCAGCGCCCCCGGGACTGATAACACCGGGGAGCTGTTTTTT; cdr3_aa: CASSAPGTDNTGELFF
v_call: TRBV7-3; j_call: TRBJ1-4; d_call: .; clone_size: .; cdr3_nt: TGTGCCAGCAGCCAACGGGACAAAGGGATTCGAAATGAAAAACTGTTTTTT; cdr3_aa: CASSQRDKGIRNEKLFF
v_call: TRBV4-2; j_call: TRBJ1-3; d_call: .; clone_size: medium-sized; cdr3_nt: TGTGCCAGCAGCCAAGAAGGGACGGGCTCTGGAAACACCATATATTTT; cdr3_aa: CASSQEGTGSGNTIYF
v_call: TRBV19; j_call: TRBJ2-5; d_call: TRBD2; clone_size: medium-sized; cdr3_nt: TGTGCCAGTAGCACAGCGGGAGGACAAGAGACCCAGTACTTC; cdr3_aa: CASSTAGGQETQYF
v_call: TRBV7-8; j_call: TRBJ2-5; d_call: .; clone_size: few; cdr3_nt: TGTGCCAGCAGCTTATACGAAACACAAGAGACCCAGTACTTC; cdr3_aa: CASSLYETQETQYF
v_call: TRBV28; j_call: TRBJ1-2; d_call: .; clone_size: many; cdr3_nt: TGTGCCAGCAGTTTAGTTTTTGGCCGGGGCCATGGCTACACCTTC; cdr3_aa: CASSLVFGRGHGYTF
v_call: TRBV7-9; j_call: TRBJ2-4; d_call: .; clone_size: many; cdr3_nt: TGTGCCAGCAGCTCGGGCCTGGGTCTTTCAAACATTCAGTACTTC; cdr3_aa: CASSSGLGLSNIQYF
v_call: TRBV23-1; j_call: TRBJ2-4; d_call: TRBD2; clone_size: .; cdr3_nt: TGCGCCAGCCCGCTCCGGGAGGGGTTTCAAAACATTCAGTACTTC; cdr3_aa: CASPLREGFQNIQYF
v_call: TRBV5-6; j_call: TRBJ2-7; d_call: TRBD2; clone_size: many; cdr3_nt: TGTGCCAGCAGCTTTGGGGACTATAGGGGCGAGCAGTACTTC; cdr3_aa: CASSFGDYRGEQYF
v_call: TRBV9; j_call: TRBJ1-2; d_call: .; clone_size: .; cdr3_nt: TGTGCCAGCAGCGTAGCAAGCGGGCAGGTTGAGCGGGGCTACACCTTC; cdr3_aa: CASSVASGQVERGYTF
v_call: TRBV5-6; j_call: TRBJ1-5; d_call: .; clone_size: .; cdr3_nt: TGTGCCAGCAGCTTGGGTGATCAGCCCCAGCATTTT; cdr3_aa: CASSLGDQPQHF
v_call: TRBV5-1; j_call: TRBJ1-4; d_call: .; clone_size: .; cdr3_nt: TGCGCCAGCAGCCCCCGGGCACGCATTGAAAAACTGTTTTTT; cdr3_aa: CASSPRARIEKLFF
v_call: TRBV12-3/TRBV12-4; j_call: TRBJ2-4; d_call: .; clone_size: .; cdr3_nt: TGTGCCAGCAGTTTAGCCGGGACCTTAGCCAAAAACATTCAGTACTTC; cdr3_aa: CASSLAGTLAKNIQYF
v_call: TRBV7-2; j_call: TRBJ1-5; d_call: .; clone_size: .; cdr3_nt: TGTGCCAGCTCAGGTATAAACCAGCCCCAGCATTTT; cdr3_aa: CASSGINQPQHF
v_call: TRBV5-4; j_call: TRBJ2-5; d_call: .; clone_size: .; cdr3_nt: TGTGCCAGCAGCCTCCCAGGGCGGGAGACCCAGTACTTC; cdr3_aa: CASSLPGRETQYF
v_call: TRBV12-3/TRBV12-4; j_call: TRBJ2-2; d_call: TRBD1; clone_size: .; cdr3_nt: TGTGCCAGCAGTGACCCGGGACAGGGGGCTAGCGGGGAGCTGTTTTTT; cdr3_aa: CASSDPGQGASGELFF
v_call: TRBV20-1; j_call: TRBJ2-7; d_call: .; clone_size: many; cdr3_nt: TGCAGTGCTAGAGGAGTGGACAGTGGCTACGAGCAGTACTTC; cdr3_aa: CSARGVDSGYEQYF
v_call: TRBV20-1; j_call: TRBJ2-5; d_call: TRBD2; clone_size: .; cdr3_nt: TGCAGTGCTAGGACTAGCGGGGCTTCGACCCAGTACTTC; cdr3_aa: CSARTSGASTQYF
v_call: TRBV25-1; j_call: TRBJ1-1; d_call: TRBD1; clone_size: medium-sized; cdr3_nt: TGTGCCAGCAGTGAACCCTCGGACAGGGAAACTTTCTTT; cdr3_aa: CASSEPSDRETFF
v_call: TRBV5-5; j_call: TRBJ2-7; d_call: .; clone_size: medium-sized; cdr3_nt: TGTGCCAGCAGCTCAGGGCAGTCGAGCTCCTACGAGCAGTACTTC; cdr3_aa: CASSSGQSSSYEQYF
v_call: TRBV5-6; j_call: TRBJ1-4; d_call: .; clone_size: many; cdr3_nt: TGTGCCAGCAGCGCCTGGACAGTTGATAATGAAAAACTGTTTTTT; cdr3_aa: CASSAWTVDNEKLFF
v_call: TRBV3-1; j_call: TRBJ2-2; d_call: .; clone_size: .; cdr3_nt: TGTGCCAGCAGCCAAGATCGCTTGACCGGGGAGCTGTTTTTT; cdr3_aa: CASSQDRLTGELFF
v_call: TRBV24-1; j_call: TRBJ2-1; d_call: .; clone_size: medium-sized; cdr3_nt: TGTGCCACCAGTGCACCTTCTGGGGCGGGTAATGAGCAGTTCTTC; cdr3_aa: CATSAPSGAGNEQFF
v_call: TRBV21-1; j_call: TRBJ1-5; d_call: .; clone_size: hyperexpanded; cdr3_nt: TGTGCCAGCAGCACCAATTGCCCCTCAACAGGGAATAATCAGCCCCAGCATTTT; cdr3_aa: CASSTNCPSTGNNQPQHF
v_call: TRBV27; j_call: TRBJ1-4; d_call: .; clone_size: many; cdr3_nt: TGTGCCAGCAGTTTTGGGGCAGGACTCAATGAAAAACTGTTTTTT; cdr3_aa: CASSFGAGLNEKLFF
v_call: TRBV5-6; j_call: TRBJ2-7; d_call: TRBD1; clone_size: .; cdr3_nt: TGTGCCAGCAGCTTGGTACAGGGGGCCGCCTACGAGCAGTACTTC; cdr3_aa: CASSLVQGAAYEQYF